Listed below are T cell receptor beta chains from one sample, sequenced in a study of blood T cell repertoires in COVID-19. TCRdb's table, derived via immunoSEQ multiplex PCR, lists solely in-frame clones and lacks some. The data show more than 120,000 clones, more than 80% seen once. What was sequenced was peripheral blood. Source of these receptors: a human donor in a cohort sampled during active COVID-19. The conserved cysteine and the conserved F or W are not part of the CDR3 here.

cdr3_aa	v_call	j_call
AISESGGDSNQPQH	TRBV10-3	TRBJ1-5
ASSSTLRGKSRETQY	TRBV7-6	TRBJ2-5
ASSEKGASYEQY	TRBV6-1	TRBJ2-7
ASWTPGYTQY	TRBV28	TRBJ2-3
ASSSGLAANEQF	TRBV7-7	TRBJ2-1
ASSRLRGSNQPQH	TRBV5-8	TRBJ1-5
ASTDQRGLNTEAF	TRBV5-1	TRBJ1-1
ARIYRDRGPNYGYT	TRBV2	TRBJ1-2
ASRLNNEQF	TRBV12-3/TRBV12-4	TRBJ2-1
ASSLGLDSDTQY	TRBV7-9	TRBJ2-3
AWSGTGGASTEAF	TRBV30	TRBJ1-1
ASSLDGGGGSNQPQH	TRBV5-1	TRBJ1-5
ASSAVQGIGSPLH	TRBV5-5	TRBJ1-6
ASSLYGGSREGETQY	TRBV5-1	TRBJ2-5
ASRLAGGLTDTQY	TRBV28	TRBJ2-3
ASSPGRESYNEQF	TRBV4-2	TRBJ2-1
ASSRVAGGAKTQY	TRBV5-4	TRBJ2-5
ASSIGQGASSYGYT	TRBV5-4	TRBJ1-2
ASSTFTGQPQH	TRBV19	TRBJ1-5
ASSQGTGTSYEQY	TRBV4-1	TRBJ2-7
ASNSNGQGWYEQY	TRBV6-5	TRBJ2-7